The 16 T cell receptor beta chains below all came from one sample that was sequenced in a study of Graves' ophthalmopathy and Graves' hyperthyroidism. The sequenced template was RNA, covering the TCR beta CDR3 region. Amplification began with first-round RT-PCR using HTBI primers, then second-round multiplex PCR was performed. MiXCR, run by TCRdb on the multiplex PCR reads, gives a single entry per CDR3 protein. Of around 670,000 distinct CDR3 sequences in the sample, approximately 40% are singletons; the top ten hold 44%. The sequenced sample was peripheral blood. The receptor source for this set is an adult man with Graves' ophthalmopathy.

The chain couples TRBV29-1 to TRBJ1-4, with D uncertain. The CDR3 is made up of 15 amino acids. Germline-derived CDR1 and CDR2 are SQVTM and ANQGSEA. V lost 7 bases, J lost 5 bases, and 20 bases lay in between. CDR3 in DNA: TGCAGCGCCTGGACGAATCGGGAGGGAAATGAAAAACTGTTTTTT. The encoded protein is CSAWTNREGNEKLFF.

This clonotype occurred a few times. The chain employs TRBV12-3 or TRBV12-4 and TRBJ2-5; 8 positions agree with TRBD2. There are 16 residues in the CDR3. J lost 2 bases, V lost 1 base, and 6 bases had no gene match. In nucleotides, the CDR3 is TGTGCCAGCAGTTTAGGTGTCGGGGGGGTACAAGAGACCCAGTACTTC. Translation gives CASSLGVGGVQETQYF.

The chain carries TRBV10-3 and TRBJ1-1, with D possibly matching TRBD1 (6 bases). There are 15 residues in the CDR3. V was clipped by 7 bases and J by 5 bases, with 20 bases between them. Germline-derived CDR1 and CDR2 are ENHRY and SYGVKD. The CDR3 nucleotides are TGTGCCATCACCGCGTTCAGGGGTGATGATACTGAAGCTTTCTTT. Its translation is CAITAFRGDDTEAFF.

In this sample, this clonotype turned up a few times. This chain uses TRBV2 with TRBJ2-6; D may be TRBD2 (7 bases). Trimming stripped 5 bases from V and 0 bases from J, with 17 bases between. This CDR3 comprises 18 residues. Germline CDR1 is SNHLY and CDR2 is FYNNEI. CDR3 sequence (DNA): TGTGCCAGCAGTTTAAGGGGGGGGCGAGTCTCTGGGGCCAACGTCCTGACTTTC. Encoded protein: CASSLRGGRVSGANVLTF.

The CDR3 region has the DNA TGTGCCAGCAGTTCCAGGAGCCATGGCTACACCTTC. This gives the protein CASSSRSHGYTF. The V and J genes are TRBV25-1 and TRBJ1-2; D remains ambiguous. V was cut by 5 bases and J by 6 bases, with 10 bases left in between. Germline-derived CDR1 and CDR2 are MGHDK and SYGVNS. The CDR3 extends over 12 amino acids.

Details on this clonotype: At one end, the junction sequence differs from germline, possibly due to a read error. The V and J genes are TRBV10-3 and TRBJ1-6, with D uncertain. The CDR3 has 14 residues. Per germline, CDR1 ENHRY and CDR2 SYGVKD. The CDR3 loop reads CASSVPVSRGVLHF. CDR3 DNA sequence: TGTGCCAGCAGTGTGCCAGTCAGCCGCGGGGTCCTCCACTTT.

Written as DNA, the CDR3 is TGTGCCAGTAGTATCCCGGCAGGGATGGGAACTAATGAAAAACTGTTTTTT. This sequence encodes CASSIPAGMGTNEKLFF. The chain employs TRBV19 and TRBJ1-4, with D perhaps matching TRBD1 (5 bases). The germline V and J ends were trimmed by 3 bases and 1 base, with 15 bases remaining between them. Germline CDR1 and CDR2: LNHDA and SQIVND (reference sequence). The CDR3 loop spans 17 amino acids.

The CDR3 region has the DNA TGTGCCAGCAGCCAAGCGGGAAAGGTGGGCGGATACGAGCAGTACTTC. Protein: CASSQAGKVGGYEQYF. The J gene is TRBJ2-7, the V gene TRBV3-1, with D perhaps TRBD2 (5 bases). The V gene lost 1 base and the J gene lost 4 bases, with 17 bases spanning the gap. This CDR3 is built from 16 residues. CDR1 and CDR2 (germline): LGHDT, YNNKEL (reference sequence).

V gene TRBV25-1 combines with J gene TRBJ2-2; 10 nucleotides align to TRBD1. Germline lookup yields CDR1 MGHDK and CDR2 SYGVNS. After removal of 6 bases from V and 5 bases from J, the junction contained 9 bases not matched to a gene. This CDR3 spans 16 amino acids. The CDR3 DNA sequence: TGTGCCAGCAGCCATAGACAGGGGGCGCAGACCGGGGAGCTGTTTTTT. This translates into CASSHRQGAQTGELFF.

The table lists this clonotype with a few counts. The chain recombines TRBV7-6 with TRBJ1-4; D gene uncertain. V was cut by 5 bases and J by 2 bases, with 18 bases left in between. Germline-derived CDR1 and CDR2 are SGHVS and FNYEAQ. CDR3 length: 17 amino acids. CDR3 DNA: TGTGCCAGCAGCGAGGGATTTGGGGATCTGACTAATGAAAAACTGTTTTTT. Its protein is CASSEGFGDLTNEKLFF.

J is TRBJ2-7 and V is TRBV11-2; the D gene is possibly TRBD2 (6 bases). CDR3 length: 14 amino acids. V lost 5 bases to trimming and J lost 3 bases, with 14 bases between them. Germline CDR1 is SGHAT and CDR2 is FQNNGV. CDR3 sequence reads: CASSQDLGGYEQYF. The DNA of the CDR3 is TGTGCCAGCAGCCAAGATCTCGGGGGCTACGAGCAGTACTTC.

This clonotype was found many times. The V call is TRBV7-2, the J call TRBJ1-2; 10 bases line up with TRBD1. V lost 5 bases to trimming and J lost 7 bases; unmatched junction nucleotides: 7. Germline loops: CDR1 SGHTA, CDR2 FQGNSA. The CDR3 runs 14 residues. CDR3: CASSRDRGSAGYTF. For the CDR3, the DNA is TGTGCCAGCAGCCGGGACAGGGGTTCTGCTGGCTACACCTTC. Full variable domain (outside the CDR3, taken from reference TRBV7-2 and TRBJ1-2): GAGVSQSPSNKVTEKGKDVELRCDPISGHTALYWYRQSLGQGLEFLIYFQGNSAPDKSGLPSDRFSAERTGGSVSTLTIQRTQQEDSAVYLCASSRDRGSAGYTFGSGTRLTVV.

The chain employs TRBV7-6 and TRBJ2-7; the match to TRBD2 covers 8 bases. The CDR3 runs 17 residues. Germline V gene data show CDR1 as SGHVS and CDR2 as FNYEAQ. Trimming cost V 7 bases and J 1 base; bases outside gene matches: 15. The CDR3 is CASTSKRGIAGSYEQYF. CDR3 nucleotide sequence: TGTGCCAGCACCTCAAAACGAGGGATAGCGGGATCCTACGAGCAGTACTTC.

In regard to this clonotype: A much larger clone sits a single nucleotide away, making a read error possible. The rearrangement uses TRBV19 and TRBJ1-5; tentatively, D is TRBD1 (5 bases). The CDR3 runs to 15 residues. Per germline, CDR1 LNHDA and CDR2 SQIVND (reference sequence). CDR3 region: CATSPRESSSQPQHF. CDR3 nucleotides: TGTGCCACTTCACCCAGGGAAAGCAGCAGTCAGCCCCAGCATTTT.

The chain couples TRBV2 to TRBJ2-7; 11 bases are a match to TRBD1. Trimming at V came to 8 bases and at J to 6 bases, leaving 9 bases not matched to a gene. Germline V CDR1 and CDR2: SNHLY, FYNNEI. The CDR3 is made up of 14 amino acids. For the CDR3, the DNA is TGTGCCAGCTCAACGGGACAGGGGGTTGGCGAGCAGTACTTC. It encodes CASSTGQGVGEQYF. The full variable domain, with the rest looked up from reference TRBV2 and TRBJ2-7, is EPEVTQTPSHQVTQMGQEVILRCVPISNHLYFYWYRQILGQKVEFLVSFYNNEISEKSEIFDDQFSVERPDGSNFTLKIRSTKLEDSAMYFCASSTGQGVGEQYFGPGTRLTVT.

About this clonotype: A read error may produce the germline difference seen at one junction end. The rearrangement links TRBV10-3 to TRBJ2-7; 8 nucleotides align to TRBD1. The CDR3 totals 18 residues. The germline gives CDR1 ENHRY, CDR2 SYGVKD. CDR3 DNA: TGTGCCAGCAGTTACCTAGGACAGGGCCCGTCTTTCTCCTACGAGCAGTACTTC. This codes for CASSYLGQGPSFSYEQYF.